The clone carrying this T cell receptor (beta chain) was counted only a few times. Healthy controls were blood donor buffy coats. With 2 bases removed from V and 13 bases from J, the gap between germline ends came to 17 bases. Germline V gives CDR1 LGHNA, CDR2 YSLEER. The CDR3 length is 14 residues. This sample stems from a study of STAT5B mutations in CD4+ large granular lymphocyte leukemia. As for the study in general: Healthy donors showed HLA-associated enrichment of the CDR3 'QG' motif.

TCRdb keeps only in-frame clones here, not all; method: immunoSEQ multiplex PCR. This table has fewer than 45,000 clones, around 75% appearing once. This receptor was identified in a human donor in good health. What was sequenced was CD4+ T cells from blood buffy coats. This rearrangement joins TRBV4-3 to TRBJ1-4, with D possibly matching TRBD1 (5 bases). The CDR3 DNA reads as TGCGCCAGCAGCCAACAAAGGGACGTGATCGGACTGTTTTTT. Translated, it gives CASSQQRDVIGLFF.